This T cell receptor beta chain stems from a study of blood T cell repertoires in COVID-19. Study context: PBMCs, B-cell-depleted T cells, or T cells were the source of the cDNA or gDNA that made up the material.

Seattle patients were enrolled while actively infected and followed longitudinally. In the study's own analysis: Counts of nucleated cells, estimated from reference gene primer amplification, were obtained. Here immunoSEQ multiplex PCR was the method, and the copy in TCRdb shows in-frame clones only, minus some. Clone size and the V and J calls come from that table; the DNA yielded D and trimming. The table shows about 250,000 clones, with approximately 88% occurring only once. Source material: peripheral blood. The receptor was derived from a woman younger than 45 with COVID-19, enrolled during active disease.

The CDR3 coding sequence is TGCGCCAGCAGCCCCCGGGGGGCACTAAGCACAGATACGCAGTATTTT. Protein product: CASSPRGALSTDTQYF. The chain uses TRBV4-3 and TRBJ2-3; TRBD2 is a possible D gene (7 bases). The germline V and J ends were trimmed by 4 bases and 0 bases, with 14 bases remaining between them. The CDR3 length is 16 residues. CDR1 LGHNA and CDR2 YSLEER come from the germline V gene.